Below, 13 T cell receptor beta chains from the same sample are listed, as sequenced in a study of blood T cell repertoires in COVID-19. The assay was immunoSEQ multiplex PCR, and TCRdb's table has in-frame clones only and misses some. This sample yields fewer than 80,000 clones, of which more than 80% are seen a single time; approximately 12% belongs to the top ten. The sample consisted of peripheral blood. Receptor source: a man in his fifties with COVID-19, enrolled during active disease.

The chain combines TRBV5-1 with TRBJ2-5; 7 bases are a match to TRBD1. CDR1 SGHRS and CDR2 YFSETQ come from the germline V gene. Germline trimming cut 2 bases from V and 4 bases from J; bases unmatched to any gene: 5. This CDR3 spans 14 amino acids. The CDR3 coding sequence is TGCGCCAGCAGCTTAGGGACAGCGAGAGAGACCCAGTACTTC. Translated: CASSLGTARETQYF.

This chain connects TRBV5-1 to TRBJ2-7, with TRBD1 as a possible D gene (5 bases). CDR1 is SGHRS and CDR2 is YFSETQ in the germline V gene. The CDR3 loop spans 13 amino acids. Trimming stripped 4 bases from V and 5 bases from J, with 13 bases between. The CDR3 DNA sequence: TGCGCCAGCAGCCCAACGGTCAGGGACGAGCAGTACTTC. Its protein product is CASSPTVRDEQYF.

DNA for the CDR3: TGTGCTAGTGGGCCCGGCCCGGGACAGGGGATTACCGGGGAGCTGTTTTTT. Its translation is CASGPGPGQGITGELFF. The genes are TRBV12-5 and TRBJ2-2; 10 nucleotides line up with TRBD1. This CDR3 region has 17 residues. The junction had 12 bases not matched to a gene; V was cut back by 6 bases and J by 5 bases. CDR1 and CDR2 from the germline V gene are LGHNT and FRNRAP.

V and J are TRBV29-1 and TRBJ1-4; no clear D. Germline V lookup: CDR1 SQVTM, CDR2 ANQGSEA. This CDR3 has 13 residues. Trimming removed 6 bases at V and 3 bases at J, with 11 bases between. CDR3 in amino acids: CSVIEHANEKLFF. In DNA form, the CDR3 reads TGCAGCGTGATAGAGCATGCTAATGAAAAACTGTTTTTT.

The chain joins TRBV6-5 to TRBJ1-1, with D possibly being TRBD1 (5 bases). Per germline, CDR1 MNHEY and CDR2 SVGAGI. The CDR3 totals 14 residues. The V gene lost 4 bases and the J gene lost 1 base, with 10 bases spanning the gap. CDR3 sequence reads: CASSFDSGNTEAFF. The DNA for the CDR3 is TGTGCCAGCAGTTTTGACAGTGGGAACACTGAAGCTTTCTTT.

J is TRBJ1-3 and V is TRBV21-1; TRBD1 is the table's D call and was not checked against the DNA. TRBV21-1 represents a pseudogene. The CDR3 contains 18 residues. This chain's CDR3 is CASPPQSGTPNAGNTIYF. CDR3 sequence (DNA): TGTGCCAGCCCCCCGCAGTCCGGGACACCTAACGCTGGAAACACCATATATTTT.

The rearrangement uses TRBV4-1 and TRBJ1-3, with D maybe TRBD1 (5 bases). Germline V gives CDR1 MGHRA, CDR2 YSYEKL. The ends were cut back, 5 bases at V and 0 bases at J, with 17 bases in the middle. CDR3 length: 17 residues. The CDR3 DNA sequence: TGCGCCAGCAGCGAAGCCTCCCGGGGGTCCTCTGGAAACACCATATATTTT. Translated: CASSEASRGSSGNTIYF.

This clone has only a few counts. The gene calls are TRBV6-5 and TRBJ2-5; 9 nucleotides match TRBD2. Looked up from germline, CDR1 is MNHEY and CDR2 is SVGAGI. The ends lost 8 bases at V and 4 bases at J; junction bases unmatched: 11. The CDR3 is made up of 15 amino acids. The CDR3 sequence is CASGKEAGGLETQYF. DNA for the CDR3: TGTGCCAGCGGGAAGGAAGCGGGGGGCTTAGAGACCCAGTACTTC.

The V call is TRBV6-5, the J call TRBJ2-3; D gene ambiguous. The CDR3 is 11 amino acids. The V end lost 5 bases, the J end lost 3 bases, and 3 bases lay between the germline ends. Germline lookup yields CDR1 MNHEY and CDR2 SVGAGI. This CDR3 reads CASSQTDTQYF. CDR3 coding DNA: TGTGCCAGCAGTCAAACAGATACGCAGTATTTT.

This chain connects TRBV6-5 to TRBJ1-1; tentatively, D is TRBD1 (6 bases). The germline V gene has CDR1 MNHEY and CDR2 SVGAGI. Trimming took 1 base from V and 6 from J, leaving 12 bases between them. The CDR3 is 14 amino acids. Written as DNA, the CDR3 is TGTGCCAGCAGTTACTTGGGGGGGGCCTCTGAAGCTTTCTTT. It yields the protein CASSYLGGASEAFF.

This clone has only one observation. V is TRBV18 and J is TRBJ2-7, with 10 bases lining up with TRBD1. This CDR3 comprises 15 residues. CDR1 and CDR2 from the germline V gene are KGHSH and LQKENI. V lost 3 bases to trimming and J lost 5 bases; unmatched junction nucleotides: 7. In DNA form, the CDR3 reads TGTGCCAGCTCACCGCAGGGACAGGGGATACACGAGCAGTACTTC. Protein: CASSPQGQGIHEQYF.

The V call is TRBV5-6, the J call TRBJ2-1; TRBD2 agrees at 7 bases. Per the germline V gene, CDR1 is SGHDT and CDR2 is YYEEEE. This CDR3 is 15 amino acids long. The V gene end was trimmed by 2 bases and the J gene end by 7 bases; junction bases not matched to a gene: 9. CDR3 coding DNA: TGTGCCAGCAGCTTCCGGGACGGGGGGTCTAATGAGCAGTTCTTC. Its translation: CASSFRDGGSNEQFF.

The chain joins TRBV23-1 to TRBJ2-2; 7 nucleotides line up with TRBD1. TRBV23-1 is noted as an ORF with a role that remains uncertain. After removal of 7 bases from V and 1 base from J, the junction contained 6 bases not matched to a gene. CDR3 size: 15 residues. CDR3 residues: CASIPRTGNTGELFF. CDR3 DNA: TGCGCCAGCATCCCCAGGACAGGGAACACCGGGGAGCTGTTTTTT.